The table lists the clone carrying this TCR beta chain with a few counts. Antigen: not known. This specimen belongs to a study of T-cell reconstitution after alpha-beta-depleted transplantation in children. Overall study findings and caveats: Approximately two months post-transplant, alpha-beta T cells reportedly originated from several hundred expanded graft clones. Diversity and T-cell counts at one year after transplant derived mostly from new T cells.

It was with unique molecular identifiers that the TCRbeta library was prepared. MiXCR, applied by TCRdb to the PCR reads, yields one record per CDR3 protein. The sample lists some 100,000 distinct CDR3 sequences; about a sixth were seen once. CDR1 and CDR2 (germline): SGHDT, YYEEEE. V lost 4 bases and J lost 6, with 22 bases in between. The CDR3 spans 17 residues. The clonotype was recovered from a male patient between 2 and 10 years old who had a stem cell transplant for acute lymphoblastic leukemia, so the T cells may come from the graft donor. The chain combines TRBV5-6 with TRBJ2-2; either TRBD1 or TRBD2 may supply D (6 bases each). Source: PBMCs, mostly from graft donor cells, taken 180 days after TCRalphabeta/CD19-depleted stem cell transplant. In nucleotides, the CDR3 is TGTGCCAGCAGCCCTCTTGGGGGGCCGGATATATCCGGGGAGCTGTTTTTT. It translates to CASSPLGGPDISGELFF. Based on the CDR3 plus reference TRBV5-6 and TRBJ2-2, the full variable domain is DAGVTQSPTHLIKTRGQQVTLRCSPKSGHDTVSWYQQALGQGPQFIFQYYEEEERQRGNFPDRFSGHQFPNYSSELNVNALLLGDSALYLCASSPLGGPDISGELFFGEGSRLTVL.